This T cell receptor (beta chain) came from a study of shared clonotypes between healthy human individuals. Germline assignment: CDR1 MNHNY and CDR2 SVGAGI (reference sequence). The J segment lost 7 bases and the V segment lost 7 bases, leaving 7 bases of the junction unmatched. The CDR3 loop spans 14 amino acids. The team ran DNA from unsorted PBMCs on ten immunoSEQ deep assay plates for sequencing. The data were produced by immunoSEQ multiplex PCR, yet TCRdb's version contains in-frame clones alone and is incomplete. The repertoire consists of hundreds of thousands of clones, with around three quarters occurring once and the leading ten covering more than 10%.

What was sequenced was PBMCs. The TCR was taken from a woman in her thirties or forties in good health. Some clones in this sample may be carry-over from other donors' samples. J is TRBJ1-4 and V is TRBV6-6; TRBD1 aligns across 9 bases. The CDR3 coding sequence is TGTGCCAGCACCCTTATGGGACAGGGTGAAAAACTGTTTTTT. This codes for CASTLMGQGEKLFF.